Listed here is a single T cell receptor beta chain. Seattle-derived patients entered the study during active infection and were followed longitudinally. Germline V lookup: CDR1 SNHLY, CDR2 FYNNEI. Deletions cut 6 bases from V and 5 bases from J, with 13 bases between. This CDR3 contains 13 residues. These data come from a study of blood T cell repertoires in COVID-19. At the level of the study: Researchers got acute and convalescent COVID-19 samples from the United States, Italy and Spain. From T cells, B-cell-depleted T cells, or PBMCs came the material, which was cDNA or gDNA.

Under the authors' procedure: Reference gene primer amplification gave nucleated cell count estimates. Clones were read by immunoSEQ multiplex PCR, and TCRdb kept only the in-frame ones, dropping some. V and J calls and clone size are given by that table; D and trimming were obtained from the DNA. The sample has over 150,000 clones; roughly 84% are singletons. The sequenced sample was peripheral blood. The chain is built from TRBV2 and TRBJ2-5; TRBD2 is a possible D gene (6 bases). This receptor was taken from a man in his fifties or sixties with COVID-19, enrolled during active disease. CDR3 DNA sequence: TGTGCCAGCAGACCGGGGGTGGGGGAGACCCAGTACTTC. Protein sequence: CASRPGVGETQYF.